This T cell receptor beta chain was observed in a study of blood T cell repertoires in COVID-19. Study information: Acute-phase and convalescent COVID-19 samples originated in the United States, Italy and Spain.

With 4 bases clipped from V and 4 bases from J, the junction kept 7 bases outside the gene matches. The CDR3 spans 17 residues. Germline values: CDR1 SEHNR, CDR2 FQNEAQ (reference sequence). Per the original methods: Amplification from reference gene primers served as the basis for estimated nucleated cell counts. Assay used: immunoSEQ multiplex PCR; TCRdb lists only in-frame clones, some missing. D and trimming come from the DNA, and the V and J calls and clone size come from that table. The data show nearly 90,000 clones, with 88% seen just once and over 8.5% held by the top ten. What was sequenced was peripheral blood. This TCR was sampled from a man older than 75 with acute or convalescent COVID-19. The rearrangement uses TRBV7-9 and TRBJ2-6, with TRBD1 matching 10 bases. This CDR3 reads CASSYRQGAKGANVLTF. CDR3 sequence (DNA): TGTGCCAGCAGCTACCGACAGGGGGCAAAAGGGGCCAACGTCCTGACTTTC.